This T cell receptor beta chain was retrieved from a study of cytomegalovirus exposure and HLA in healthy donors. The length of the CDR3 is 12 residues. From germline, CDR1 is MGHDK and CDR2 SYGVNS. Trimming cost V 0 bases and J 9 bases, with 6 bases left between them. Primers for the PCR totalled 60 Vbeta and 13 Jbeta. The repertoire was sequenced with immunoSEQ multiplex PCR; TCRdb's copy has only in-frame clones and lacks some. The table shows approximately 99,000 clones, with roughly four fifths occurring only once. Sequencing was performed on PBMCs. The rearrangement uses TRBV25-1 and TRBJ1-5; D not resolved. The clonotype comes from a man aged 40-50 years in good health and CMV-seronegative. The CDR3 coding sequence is TGTGCCAGCAGTGAATACTATGGGCCCCAGCATTTT. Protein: CASSEYYGPQHF.